This T cell receptor (beta chain) is drawn from a study of T cell changes during pregnancy in multiple sclerosis. Produced via immunoSEQ multiplex PCR; TCRdb's table is partial and in-frame only. The sample shows roughly 80,000 clones, roughly 94% of them seen only once. CDR3 length: 15 residues. Germline V gene lookup returns CDR1 SEHNR and CDR2 FQNEAQ (reference sequence). V lost 6 bases, J lost 4 bases, and 18 bases lay in between. The V gene is TRBV7-9, the J gene TRBJ1-2, with D hard to call. This sequence was found in a female donor with multiple sclerosis, enrolled in a pregnancy study. The sequencing used peripheral blood, collected before pregnancy. CDR3 protein: CASSKSGGLVYGYTF. The CDR3, as DNA: TGTGCCAGCAGTAAGTCGGGCGGGCTCGTCTATGGCTACACCTTC.